A selection of T cell receptor beta chains follows, all from one sample in a study of T-cell reconstitution after alpha-beta-depleted transplantation in children. From the PCR reads, TCRdb called clonotypes with MiXCR, one entry per CDR3 protein. The table lists around 450,000 distinct CDR3 sequences, around two fifths of them singletons. This material consisted of PBMCs, taken before TCRalphabeta/CD19-depleted stem cell transplant. The source is a girl aged 2 to 9 with aplastic anemia, due to receive a stem cell transplant. The CDR3 runs from the conserved cysteine through the conserved F or W. A D gene is named only where the DNA matches it firmly. Size values are once, few and many counts, or a class for expanded clones, and some rows have none.

j_call clone_size v_call d_call cdr3_nt cdr3_aa
TRBJ2-3 few TRBV5-1 TRBD1 TGCGCCAGCAGCCGGGACAGGTTCCCCACAGATACGCAGTATTTT CASSRDRFPTDTQYF
TRBJ2-7 - TRBV30 - TGTGCCTGGAGGGGCAGCGAACCCTACGAGCAGTACTTC CAWRGSEPYEQYF
TRBJ2-5 - TRBV7-2 - TGTGCCAGCAGCCCGAGCGGTTCCGAGACCCAGTACTTC CASSPSGSETQYF
TRBJ2-1 - TRBV20-1 TRBD2 TGCTCAAAACCAGGGCTAGCGGGGTACAATGAGCAGTTCTTC CSKPGLAGYNEQFF
TRBJ2-4 many TRBV5-5 - TGTGCCAGCAGCGTCGGTGGTGATATAGCCAAAAACATTCAGTACTTC CASSVGGDIAKNIQYF
TRBJ2-3 - TRBV20-1 - TGCAGTGCCCAGAGGGCAGATACGCAGTATTTT CSAQRADTQYF
TRBJ1-2 many TRBV20-1 - TGCAGTGCTAGAGATCAGTTGAACTATGGCTACACCTTC CSARDQLNYGYTF
TRBJ2-7 - TRBV20-1 TRBD1 TGCAGTGCTAGAGACGGGGACAGGGGGCATGAGCAGTACTTC CSARDGDRGHEQYF
TRBJ2-1 many TRBV5-1 - TGCGCCAGCAGCTTGGCGCAGGGGCGGAATGAGCAGTTCTTC CASSLAQGRNEQFF
TRBJ2-1 many TRBV20-1 TRBD2 TGCAGTGCCAAACTCGTGACTAGCGGGAGGCACAATGAGCAGTTCTTC CSAKLVTSGRHNEQFF
TRBJ2-7 - TRBV4-1 - TGCGCCAGCAGCCCCCCGAAGGTTCCCTACGAGCAGTACTTC CASSPPKVPYEQYF
TRBJ2-5 few TRBV12-3/TRBV12-4 TRBD2 TGTGCCAGCAGTTTGGGACTAGCGGCGCAAGAGACCCAGTACTTC CASSLGLAAQETQYF
TRBJ1-1 few TRBV12-3/TRBV12-4 - TGTGCCAGCGGTCATTCCCGGGGTCAGAACACTGAAGCTTTCTTT CASGHSRGQNTEAFF
TRBJ2-1 - TRBV28 - TGTGCCAGCCGGGGGGCCGGGAGTAGTGGTGAGCAGTTCTTC CASRGAGSSGEQFF
TRBJ2-7 many TRBV21-1 - TGTGTCTCGCCACAGGGGATCTACGAGCAGTACTTC CVSPQGIYEQYF
TRBJ2-5 - TRBV6-1 TRBD1 TGTGCCAGCCCCACAGGACAGGGGGCCCAAGAGACCCAGTACTTC CASPTGQGAQETQYF
TRBJ2-1 many TRBV5-1 - TGCGCCAGCAGCTCCACCTTCACAGCCGGCACCTACAATGAGCAGTTCTTC CASSSTFTAGTYNEQFF
TRBJ1-2 - TRBV9 TRBD1 TGTGCCAGCAGCGTAGCTGGCGGCAGGGGGGATGGCTACACCTTC CASSVAGGRGDGYTF
TRBJ2-7 - TRBV28 TRBD1 TGTGCCAGCAGTCCCGGGTCGGACAGGGATTACGAGCAGTACTTC CASSPGSDRDYEQYF
TRBJ2-4 many TRBV28 - TGTGCCAGCAGTTCATACCCTAACAGGGACGAGTACTTC CASSSYPNRDEYF
TRBJ2-7 - TRBV5-1 - TGCGCCAGCAGCCGGGCACAGGGAGGCGGGAGAGGGTACGAGCAGTACTTC CASSRAQGGGRGYEQYF
TRBJ2-5 few TRBV20-1 TRBD2 TGCAGTGCTAGGGGGTACTGGACTAGCGAAGAGACCCAGTACTTC CSARGYWTSEETQYF
TRBJ1-6 many TRBV5-1 - TGCGCCAGCAGGGGTACCTATAATTCACCCCTCCACTTT CASRGTYNSPLHF
TRBJ2-1 - TRBV19 TRBD1 TGTGCCAGTAGTGCGTTGGACAGGGGAGGGGGTAATGAGCAGTTCTTC CASSALDRGGGNEQFF
TRBJ2-7 many TRBV28 - TGTGCCAGCAGTTTACCCAGACGGCGCGGGGTCCTTTCCTCCTACGAGCAGTACTTC CASSLPRRRGVLSSYEQYF
TRBJ2-7 - TRBV15 - TGTGCCACCTCCCAGGACGGGGGATCCTACGAGCAGTGCTTC CATSQDGGSYEQCF
TRBJ2-2 few TRBV6-2/TRBV6-3 - TGTGCCAGCAGGGTAGCGTCTACCGGGGAGCTGTTTTTT CASRVASTGELFF
TRBJ2-2 - TRBV5-4 - TGTGCCAGCAGCTTGTTCCGGGGTACGAACACCGGGGAGCTGTTTTTT CASSLFRGTNTGELFF
TRBJ1-1 - TRBV9 TRBD1 TGTGCCAGCAGCGGCCCCGGGACAGGGGTAACTGAAGCTTTCTTT CASSGPGTGVTEAFF
TRBJ2-1 - TRBV12-3/TRBV12-4 - TGTGCCAGCAGTTTGCCTAGCTCCCTAACTGAGCAGTTCTTC CASSLPSSLTEQFF
TRBJ2-1 - TRBV28 TRBD2 TGTGCCAGCAGTCGGACTAGCGGGAAGTACAATGAGCAGTTCTTC CASSRTSGKYNEQFF
TRBJ2-1 few TRBV12-3/TRBV12-4 - TGTGCCAGCAGTTTAGAGGGGGCCTACAATGAGCAGTTCTTC CASSLEGAYNEQFF
TRBJ2-3 once TRBV29-1 TRBD2 TGCAGCGCTCAGCCTTCCGGGACTAGCGGATATACGCAGTATTTT CSAQPSGTSGYTQYF
TRBJ2-1 - TRBV6-5 - TGTGCCAGCAGTTACTTAGGGACCTTGCATGAGCAGTTCTTC CASSYLGTLHEQFF
TRBJ2-1 - TRBV5-1 TRBD2 TGCGCCAGCAGCTTGACAGGCCCTAGCGGGACTCCCCGACGGTTCTTC CASSLTGPSGTPRRFF
TRBJ1-2 - TRBV10-3 TRBD1 TGTGCCATCAAAGGACAGGGGACAGCTAACTATGGCTACACCTTC CAIKGQGTANYGYTF
TRBJ2-7 - TRBV18 - TGTGCCAGCTCACCCATGGACACCAACTACGAGCAGTACTTC CASSPMDTNYEQYF
TRBJ2-5 - TRBV5-1 - TGCGCCAGCAGCTTGCTCTTCGTAGGAAGAGGACAAGAGACCCAGTACTTC CASSLLFVGRGQETQYF
TRBJ1-1 - TRBV12-3/TRBV12-4 - TGTGCCAGCAGTTTCGAAGTCTACGCTGAAGCTTTCTTT CASSFEVYAEAFF
TRBJ1-6 once TRBV20-1 TRBD1 TGCAGTGCTAGGGACAGGGCTTCACCCCTCCACTTT CSARDRASPLHF
TRBJ2-7 few TRBV20-1 TRBD2 TGCAGTGCTAGAGATCCGGGGGGTCTTTCCTCCTACGAGCAGTACTTC CSARDPGGLSSYEQYF
TRBJ2-2 - TRBV12-3/TRBV12-4 - TGTGCCAGCAGTTTTAAGACCGGGGAGCTGTTTTTT CASSFKTGELFF
TRBJ2-7 - TRBV20-1 TRBD1 TGCAGTGCCCCCGACCGGACAGGGAGCTCCTACGAGCAGTACTTC CSAPDRTGSSYEQYF
TRBJ2-3 many TRBV5-1 - TGCGCCAGCAGCTTGGATGGGAAAGGGACAGATACGCAGTATTTT CASSLDGKGTDTQYF
TRBJ2-2 few TRBV30 - TGTGCCTGGAGCCTAACCGGGACGGGGAGTGCCGGGGAGCTGTTTTTT CAWSLTGTGSAGELFF
TRBJ2-1 - TRBV7-3 TRBD2 TGTGCCAGCAGCCCTAGCGGGGGGGAGGATGAGCAGTTCTTC CASSPSGGEDEQFF
TRBJ2-2 - TRBV6-1 - TGTGCCAGCATCAGGGGGGCGATAACTCTTACTAACACCGGGGAGCTGTTTTTT CASIRGAITLTNTGELFF
TRBJ2-4 many TRBV18 TRBD2 TGTGCCAGCTCACCATCGACTAGCGGGTCAGCCAAAAACATTCAGTACTTC CASSPSTSGSAKNIQYF
TRBJ1-1 many TRBV6-2/TRBV6-3 - TGTGCCAGCAGTTACTCGGCAGGCGGGGCTGAAGCTTTCTTT CASSYSAGGAEAFF
TRBJ2-1 - TRBV6-5 - TGTGCCAGCAGTTACAGGGGGGCTTCCTCATACAATGAGCAGTTCTTC CASSYRGASSYNEQFF
TRBJ1-2 - TRBV29-1 - TGCAGCGTTGAGGCCGCGGGGCCCTATGGCTACACCTTC CSVEAAGPYGYTF
TRBJ2-3 - TRBV20-1 - TGCAGTGCTAGAGTGGGAAGCGCTAGCACAGATACGCAGTATTTT CSARVGSASTDTQYF
TRBJ2-7 - TRBV20-1 TRBD2 TGCTGTGCTAGAGGAGGTGCGGGAGGGCCGGGGAGTTCCTACGAGCAGTACTTC CCARGGAGGPGSSYEQYF
TRBJ2-7 - TRBV28 TRBD1 TGTGCCAGCGGGGGTACAGGGGGCCTCTACGAGCAGTACTTC CASGGTGGLYEQYF
TRBJ2-5 - TRBV5-1 TRBD2 TGCGCCAGCGGTGATGGACTAGAATTGACCCAGTACTTC CASGDGLELTQYF
TRBJ2-7 - TRBV20-1 TRBD2 TGCAGTGCTAGAGATCTGGGACTAGCGGGAGGGGAATACGAGCAGTACTTC CSARDLGLAGGEYEQYF